This entry lists 4 T cell receptor beta chains sequenced from one sample in a study of T cell repertoires in ileal Crohn's disease. Only in-frame clones appear in the TCRdb table, and some are missing; sequencing was by immunoSEQ multiplex PCR. The table lists about 2,100 clones, under 85% of them singletons. Surgical specimens yielded lamina propria lymphocytes, which were density-gradient separated and then sorted. The sample was CD8+ T cells from ileum. Receptors originate from an adult with Crohn's disease. Some clones in this sample may be carry-over from other donors' samples.

The rearrangement links TRBV7-9 to TRBJ1-1; 11 bases fit TRBD1. The CDR3 extends over 17 amino acids. CDR1 and CDR2 (germline): SEHNR, FQNEAQ (reference sequence). J lost 2 bases, V lost 7 bases, and 12 bases had no gene match. CDR3 amino acids: CASIPLPGTGGNTEAFF. The CDR3 DNA is TGTGCCAGCATCCCGCTTCCGGGGACAGGGGGTAACACTGAAGCTTTCTTT.

The V and J genes are TRBV9 and TRBJ1-1; the D is unclear. CDR1 SGDLS and CDR2 YYNGEE come from the germline V gene. This CDR3 is 16 amino acids long. V lost 0 bases and J lost 8, with 20 bases in between. The CDR3 here is CASSVVEEAEAQEAFF. CDR3 nucleotides: TGTGCCAGCAGCGTAGTGGAGGAGGCCGAAGCTCAGGAAGCTTTCTTT.

The chain couples TRBV19 to TRBJ2-7; 16 bases are shared with TRBD2. With 2 bases clipped from V and 4 bases from J, the junction kept 11 bases outside the gene matches. CDR1 and CDR2 from the germline V gene are LNHDA and SQIVND (reference sequence). The CDR3 is 19 residues long. The CDR3, as DNA: TGTGCCAGTAGTATAATCGGGGGACTAGCGGGAGGGCCCAAATACGAGCAGTACTTC. It is translated as CASSIIGGLAGGPKYEQYF.

This clone was detected only a few times. The chain carries TRBV10-2 and TRBJ1-5, with D hard to call. The CDR3 runs 15 residues. V lost 6 bases and J lost 0, with 12 bases in between. CDR1 is WSHSY, CDR2 SAAADI, per germline. The CDR3 DNA reads as TGCGCCAGCAGAAGCGGACTCAATAGCAATCAGCCCCAGCATTTT. Protein: CASRSGLNSNQPQHF.